A selection of T cell receptor beta chains follows, all from one sample in a study of blood T cell repertoires in COVID-19. Data came from immunoSEQ multiplex PCR; TCRdb stores just in-frame clones and leaves some out. The data show around 79,000 clones, about 88% seen once. Sequenced: peripheral blood. The receptors stem from a human donor in a cohort sampled during active COVID-19. The CDR3 runs from the conserved cysteine through the conserved F or W. The D gene is left open where the match is weak. Clone size is shown for a subset of rows, as once, few, many or a class of expanded clone.

J: TRBJ2-1
size: .
D: TRBD2
V: TRBV7-2
CDR3: CASSSGRLRFAGTEQFF

J: TRBJ1-4
size: .
D: TRBD1
V: TRBV6-4
CDR3: CASRGLTGGKLFF

J: TRBJ2-5
size: once
D: .
V: TRBV7-6
CDR3: CASSFSSGETQYF

J: TRBJ1-4
size: .
D: .
V: TRBV29-1
CDR3: CSGQVGANEKLFF

J: TRBJ2-5
size: .
D: .
V: TRBV5-4
CDR3: CASSLGKGRGETQYF

J: TRBJ2-3
size: .
D: .
V: TRBV10-3
CDR3: CAISSLRATDTQYF

J: TRBJ1-4
size: .
D: .
V: TRBV7-9
CDR3: CASGAERTNEKLFF

J: TRBJ2-1
size: .
D: .
V: TRBV2
CDR3: CASSQTSGNEQFF

J: TRBJ1-1
size: .
D: .
V: TRBV5-5
CDR3: CASSLGPQGGVGWTEAFF

J: TRBJ2-2
size: few
D: .
V: TRBV14
CDR3: CASSQWTLGQGITGELFF

J: TRBJ2-1
size: once
D: TRBD2
V: TRBV19
CDR3: CASSRAGGLPYNEQFF

J: TRBJ1-4
size: once
D: TRBD1
V: TRBV12-3/TRBV12-4
CDR3: CASRTNRGKLFF

J: TRBJ2-2
size: .
D: TRBD2
V: TRBV4-2
CDR3: CASSRGLAGSDTGELFF

J: TRBJ1-1
size: .
D: TRBD1
V: TRBV19
CDR3: CASSHQGGTEAFF

J: TRBJ1-2
size: .
D: .
V: TRBV25-1
CDR3: CASSELQGNYGYTF

J: TRBJ2-1
size: .
D: TRBD2
V: TRBV28
CDR3: CASRPSLSGDYNEQFF

J: TRBJ1-1
size: .
D: .
V: TRBV27
CDR3: CASSGPDGGGMNTEAFF

J: TRBJ2-4
size: .
D: TRBD2
V: TRBV10-2
CDR3: CASSETQAGSKNIQYF

J: TRBJ2-2
size: .
D: TRBD1
V: TRBV18
CDR3: CASSQQGAQTGELFF

J: TRBJ2-2
size: .
D: TRBD1
V: TRBV5-1
CDR3: CASSADRDRNTGELFF

J: TRBJ2-1
size: .
D: TRBD2
V: TRBV18
CDR3: CASSFLAGSSYNEQFF

J: TRBJ2-7
size: .
D: TRBD2
V: TRBV5-8
CDR3: CASSFGGGRLNEQYF

J: TRBJ2-6
size: .
D: .
V: TRBV19
CDR3: CASNPEGSGANVLTF

J: TRBJ2-5
size: .
D: TRBD2
V: TRBV20-1
CDR3: CSASLLAGEQETQYF

J: TRBJ2-7
size: .
D: TRBD2
V: TRBV18
CDR3: CASSRGLADSYEQYF

J: TRBJ1-2
size: .
D: .
V: TRBV7-3
CDR3: CASAPSGSYGYTF

J: TRBJ1-4
size: .
D: TRBD1
V: TRBV7-7
CDR3: CASSLGRDRAEKLFF

J: TRBJ1-2
size: .
D: .
V: TRBV27
CDR3: CASSLYSSAGYGYTF

J: TRBJ2-2
size: .
D: TRBD2
V: TRBV4-2
CDR3: CASSLPGQRESTGELFF

J: TRBJ1-6
size: .
D: .
V: TRBV2
CDR3: CASSLDSPNSPLHF

J: TRBJ2-1
size: .
D: .
V: TRBV7-6
CDR3: CASSDSFYNEQFF

J: TRBJ2-3
size: .
D: .
V: TRBV2
CDR3: CASNEGWRFDNTDTQYF

J: TRBJ1-5
size: few
D: .
V: TRBV19
CDR3: CASSSSGNQPQHF

J: TRBJ2-7
size: .
D: .
V: TRBV3-1/TRBV3-2
CDR3: CASSQGFSGYEQYF

J: TRBJ2-3
size: .
D: .
V: TRBV5-1
CDR3: CASSFNQGKGENTQYF

J: TRBJ1-1
size: .
D: TRBD1
V: TRBV2
CDR3: CASRGTGQGNTEAFF

J: TRBJ1-1
size: .
D: .
V: TRBV19
CDR3: CASSRQGSTEAFF

J: TRBJ2-7
size: .
D: .
V: TRBV19
CDR3: CASSRVAAGLSLQYF

J: TRBJ2-7
size: .
D: .
V: TRBV19
CDR3: CASSDRSRGEQYF

J: TRBJ2-2
size: .
D: .
V: TRBV5-1
CDR3: CASSLRAGQGTGELFF

J: TRBJ1-6
size: .
D: .
V: TRBV5-1
CDR3: CASSLAGLGRGYNSPLHF

J: TRBJ2-1
size: .
D: TRBD2
V: TRBV11-2
CDR3: CASSLEGTSPSEQFF

J: TRBJ2-1
size: once
D: TRBD2
V: TRBV18
CDR3: CASSPGSGGASYNEQFF

J: TRBJ1-1
size: .
D: TRBD1
V: TRBV5-1
CDR3: CASSFRTGNTEAFF

J: TRBJ2-5
size: .
D: .
V: TRBV6-6
CDR3: CASSIGRETQYF

J: TRBJ1-5
size: few
D: .
V: TRBV19
CDR3: CASSLAARAGQPQHF

J: TRBJ2-7
size: .
D: .
V: TRBV5-1
CDR3: CASSEPGLEQYF

J: TRBJ2-1
size: .
D: TRBD2
V: TRBV30
CDR3: CAWTSGFYNEQFF

J: TRBJ1-2
size: .
D: .
V: TRBV10-3
CDR3: CAISEGQGEGYTF

J: TRBJ1-3
size: .
D: .
V: TRBV3-1/TRBV3-2
CDR3: CASRSRGRATTPYSGNTIYF

J: TRBJ2-5
size: .
D: .
V: TRBV5-1
CDR3: CASSLAEGYRETQYF

J: TRBJ1-5
size: .
D: .
V: TRBV4-1
CDR3: CASSQDHGGNQPQHF

J: TRBJ2-5
size: .
D: .
V: TRBV30
CDR3: CAWSQTGWETQYF

J: TRBJ2-7
size: .
D: TRBD2
V: TRBV18
CDR3: CASSPQDYSGRARDYEQYF

J: TRBJ2-5
size: .
D: .
V: TRBV5-4
CDR3: CASSFFAGPFETQYF

J: TRBJ2-7
size: few
D: .
V: TRBV19
CDR3: CASSMVDKTKEQYF

J: TRBJ1-3
size: .
D: .
V: TRBV3-1/TRBV3-2
CDR3: CASSQDRTFVGNTIYF

J: TRBJ1-1
size: .
D: .
V: TRBV30
CDR3: CAPRGVDTEAFF

J: TRBJ2-7
size: .
D: .
V: TRBV7-9
CDR3: CASSSGLPYEQYF

J: TRBJ1-5
size: .
D: .
V: TRBV6-1
CDR3: CASSEVEGLSNQPQHF